Shown below are 25 T cell receptor beta chains from a single sample sequenced in a study of blood T cell repertoires in COVID-19. Assay used: immunoSEQ multiplex PCR; TCRdb lists only in-frame clones, some missing. The sample has about 28,000 clones; approximately 90% are singletons. What was sequenced was peripheral blood. These receptors originate from a man aged 55 to 70 with active COVID-19.

The J gene is TRBJ1-6, the V gene TRBV28; a possible D gene is TRBD1 (5 bases). Germline V gene sequence: CDR1 MDHEN, CDR2 SYDVKM. The V end was cut by 4 bases, the J end by 5 bases, with 9 bases between. This CDR3 is built from 14 residues. The CDR3 bases are TGTGCCAGCAGTTACCGACAGCATAATTCACCCCTCCACTTT. Translated: CASSYRQHNSPLHF.

The V and J genes are TRBV3-1 (or the pseudogene TRBV3-2) and TRBJ1-1; 8 bases line up with TRBD1. Looked up from germline, CDR1 is LGHDT and CDR2 is YNNKEL (reference sequence). Germline trimming cut 1 base from V and 6 bases from J; bases unmatched to any gene: 10. There are 16 residues in the CDR3. DNA of the CDR3: TGTGCCAGCAGCCAAGGGAGAGACAGGGGTCGGGCTGAAGCTTTCTTT. Translation: CASSQGRDRGRAEAFF.

The rearrangement uses TRBV5-1 and TRBJ2-3, with 9 bases that match TRBD2. Losses at the gene ends were 2 bases for V and 1 base for J; bases not matched to a gene: 2. The CDR3 contains 15 residues. Germline-derived CDR1 and CDR2 are SGHRS and YFSETQ. The CDR3 sequence is CASSFSSGGTDTQYF. As DNA, the CDR3 is TGCGCCAGCAGCTTCTCTAGCGGGGGCACAGATACGCAGTATTTT.

The chain has TRBV2 and TRBJ2-7, with 12 bases that match TRBD2. The CDR3 totals 16 residues. Trimming took 3 bases from V and 7 from J; bases not matched to a gene: 10. Germline V gene sequence: CDR1 SNHLY, CDR2 FYNNEI. The CDR3: CASSDLLAGGPTEQYF. Written as DNA, the CDR3 is TGTGCCAGCAGTGATCTCCTAGCGGGGGGGCCGACGGAGCAGTACTTC. The full variable domain, completed using reference TRBV2 and TRBJ2-7, is EPEVTQTPSHQVTQMGQEVILRCVPISNHLYFYWYRQILGQKVEFLVSFYNNEISEKSEIFDDQFSVERPDGSNFTLKIRSTKLEDSAMYFCASSDLLAGGPTEQYFGPGTRLTVT.

By its share, this clone is large. The chain uses TRBV9 and TRBJ2-5; D ambiguous. Germline values: CDR1 SGDLS, CDR2 YYNGEE. The CDR3 sequence is 13 residues long. The germline V and J ends were trimmed by 1 base and 3 bases, with 7 bases remaining between them. Here the CDR3 DNA reads TGTGCCAGCAGCGTAAATCCGGAAGAGACCCAGTACTTC. Protein sequence: CASSVNPEETQYF. Full variable domain (missing parts from reference TRBV9 and TRBJ2-5): DSGVTQTPKHLITATGQRVTLRCSPRSGDLSVYWYQQSLDQGLQFLIQYYNGEERAKGNILERFSAQQFPDLHSELNLSSLELGDSALYFCASSVNPEETQYFGPGTRLLVL.

This clone was observed a handful of times. The rearrangement joins TRBV3-1 (or the pseudogene TRBV3-2) to TRBJ1-2; TRBD1 matches 8 bases. Germline-derived CDR1 and CDR2 are LGHDT and YNNKEL (reference sequence). The length of the CDR3 is 18 residues. The junction had 13 bases not matched to a gene; V was cut back by 4 bases and J by 0 bases. This CDR3 is CASSPTVGQGLSNYGYTF. DNA of the CDR3: TGTGCCAGCAGCCCCACTGTTGGACAGGGCCTATCTAACTATGGCTACACCTTC.

The CDR3 bases are TGTGCCAGCAGCCGCAACAGGGATGAGCAGTTCTTC. It translates to CASSRNRDEQFF. V and J are TRBV11-2 and TRBJ2-1; D is possibly TRBD1 (6 bases). The length of the CDR3 is 12 residues. Trimming removed 5 bases at V and 8 bases at J, with 10 bases between. Per the germline V gene, CDR1 is SGHAT and CDR2 is FQNNGV.

The rearrangement uses TRBV2 and TRBJ1-1; perhaps TRBD1 as D (6 bases). This CDR3 comprises 15 residues. Trimming took off 7 bases at V and 4 bases at J, with 19 bases between the two ends. Germline assignment: CDR1 SNHLY and CDR2 FYNNEI. CDR3 DNA sequence: TGTGCCAGCACCGAAAGGGGGGACTACTTCACTGAAGCTTTCTTT. Protein: CASTERGDYFTEAFF.

This chain joins TRBV5-1 and TRBJ2-7; D possibly corresponds to TRBD2 (6 bases). The CDR3 loop spans 16 amino acids. The V end lost 4 bases, the J end lost 2 bases, and 19 bases lay between the germline ends. Germline CDR1 is SGHRS and CDR2 is YFSETQ. CDR3 nucleotide sequence: TGCGCCAGCAGCAGAGGGACGGGAGATTCAGCCTACGAGCAGTACTTC. It is translated as CASSRGTGDSAYEQYF.

The chain links TRBV11-2 to TRBJ2-2; a possible D gene is TRBD1 (6 bases). From germline, CDR1 is SGHAT and CDR2 FQNNGV. This CDR3 has 14 residues. With 5 bases removed from V and 5 bases from J, the gap between germline ends came to 12 bases. CDR3 in DNA: TGTGCCAGCAGCCATCCTCAGGGGACCGGGGAGCTGTTTTTT. Its protein product is CASSHPQGTGELFF.

This clone was picked up one time. This sequence joins TRBV21-1 and TRBJ1-1; TRBD1 was called by the table and not checked on the DNA. TRBV21-1 is recorded as a pseudogene. CDR3 length: 14 residues. CDR3 DNA: TGTGCCAGCAGCAAAGAGGGGAAAATCGCTGAAGCTTTCTTT. This codes for CASSKEGKIAEAFF.

The chain has TRBV5-6 and TRBJ2-2, with D maybe TRBD2 (5 bases). Germline V CDR1 and CDR2: SGHDT, YYEEEE. The CDR3 length is 13 residues. V was clipped by 6 bases and J by 4 bases, with 10 bases between them. CDR3 in amino acids: CASIPGGTGELFF. CDR3 bases: TGTGCCAGCATCCCCGGAGGCACCGGGGAGCTGTTTTTT.

The table lists this clone with a count of one. The V gene is TRBV18, the J gene TRBJ2-7; 7 bases line up with TRBD1. There are 14 residues in the CDR3. CDR1 and CDR2 from the germline V gene are KGHSH and LQKENI. Losses at the gene ends were 3 bases for V and 0 bases for J; bases not matched to a gene: 2. The CDR3 loop is CASSPQGVSYEQYF. Written as DNA, the CDR3 is TGTGCCAGCTCACCGCAGGGGGTCTCCTACGAGCAGTACTTC. The variable domain in full, completed from reference TRBV18 and TRBJ2-7, reads NAGVMQNPRHLVRRRGQEARLRCSPMKGHSHVYWYRQLPEEGLKFMVYLQKENIIDESGMPKERFSAEFPKEGPSILRIQQVVRGDSAAYFCASSPQGVSYEQYFGPGTRLTVT.

This clone occurred a few times. The V and J genes are TRBV13 and TRBJ2-1; TRBD2 agrees at 9 bases. The V gene end was trimmed by 4 bases and the J gene end by 4 bases; junction bases not matched to a gene: 5. CDR3 size: 15 residues. In germline, CDR1 is PRHDT, CDR2 FYEKMQ (reference sequence). CDR3 sequence: CASSSWTSEYNEQFF. Here the CDR3 DNA reads TGTGCCAGCAGCTCCTGGACTAGCGAGTACAATGAGCAGTTCTTC.

The chain joins TRBV10-3 to TRBJ2-3; weak D call: TRBD1 (6 bases). V dropped 6 bases and J dropped 9 bases, with 19 bases sitting between them. Per germline, CDR1 ENHRY and CDR2 SYGVKD. CDR3 length equals 14 residues. The CDR3 DNA is TGTGCCATCAGCCCCTCGGGGACAACGGGAACGCAGTATTTT. Translated, it gives CAISPSGTTGTQYF.

V is TRBV3-1 (or the pseudogene TRBV3-2) and J is TRBJ2-5; 11 bases map to TRBD2. Germline assignment: CDR1 LGHDT and CDR2 YNNKEL (reference sequence). This CDR3 is built from 16 residues. V lost 0 bases and J lost 5; bases outside the gene matches: 5. The CDR3 DNA reads TGTGCCAGCAGCCAAGAACGACTAGCGGGGCGGGAGACCCAGTACTTC. As protein: CASSQERLAGRETQYF.

V gene TRBV12-3 or TRBV12-4 combines with J gene TRBJ1-2; TRBD1 matches 8 bases. The ends lost 3 bases at V and 4 bases at J; junction bases unmatched: 1. The CDR3 contains 13 residues. The CDR3 protein is CASSLGTGYGYTF. The CDR3 bases are TGTGCCAGCAGTTTGGGGACAGGCTATGGCTACACCTTC.

CDR3 in DNA: TGTGCCAGCAGCTATGGACGGGGGGCAATATGGAACACCGGGGAGCTGTTTTTT. Translated, it gives CASSYGRGAIWNTGELFF. The gene calls are TRBV14 and TRBJ2-2; a possible D gene is TRBD2 (7 bases). Germline values: CDR1 SGHDN, CDR2 FVKESK. The V end was cut by 5 bases, the J end by 1 base, with 20 bases between. The length of the CDR3 is 18 residues.

This chain connects TRBV7-3 to TRBJ1-6; 10 bases map to TRBD1. V dropped 3 bases and J dropped 8; count of bases not matched to a gene: 1. The germline gives CDR1 SGHTA, CDR2 FQGTGA. This CDR3 contains 14 residues. CDR3 in amino acids: CASSFGTGDSPLHF. CDR3 DNA sequence: TGTGCCAGCAGCTTCGGGACAGGGGATTCACCCCTCCACTTT.

This sequence joins TRBV11-2 and TRBJ1-4; 9 bases fit TRBD1. The germline gives CDR1 SGHAT, CDR2 FQNNGV. The junction had 6 bases not matched to a gene; V was cut back by 6 bases and J by 4 bases. This CDR3 has 15 amino acids. The CDR3 protein is CASRPTTGGNEKLFF. The CDR3 DNA reads TGTGCCAGCAGACCTACGACAGGGGGTAATGAAAAACTGTTTTTT.

The chain employs TRBV7-3 and TRBJ2-3; no definite D call. V was cut by 5 bases and J by 2 bases, with 11 bases left in between. There are 14 residues in the CDR3. The V gene's germline CDR1 is SGHTA and CDR2 FQGTGA. This CDR3 reads CASSLRHPTDTQYF. The CDR3 DNA sequence: TGTGCCAGCAGCCTGCGACACCCCACAGATACGCAGTATTTT.

In nucleotides, the CDR3 is TGTGCCAGCAGTGAAGAACGTGCAAGGGGCTACGAGCAGTACTTC. Its translation is CASSEERARGYEQYF. The chain combines TRBV2 with TRBJ2-7; D is perhaps TRBD1 (5 bases). CDR1 is SNHLY and CDR2 is FYNNEI in the germline V gene. With 1 base removed from V and 3 bases from J, the gap between germline ends came to 13 bases. This CDR3 contains 15 residues.

J is TRBJ1-5 and V is TRBV2, with 7 bases matching TRBD1. Germline V gene data show CDR1 as SNHLY and CDR2 as FYNNEI. The CDR3 extends over 14 amino acids. The J segment lost 6 bases and the V segment lost 7 bases, leaving 9 bases of the junction unmatched. For the CDR3, the DNA is TGTGCCAGCACCCCGACAGGGACACCTCAGCCCCAGCATTTT. Its translation is CASTPTGTPQPQHF.

The rearrangement links TRBV5-1 to TRBJ2-3, with 15 bases fitting TRBD2. The length of the CDR3 is 18 residues. V gave up 4 bases and J gave up 5 bases; unmatched junction bases: 11. CDR1 is SGHRS, CDR2 YFSETQ, per germline. CDR3 loop: CASSPGLAGGLNGDTQYF. Written as DNA, the CDR3 is TGCGCCAGCAGCCCCGGACTAGCGGGGGGGCTTAATGGAGATACGCAGTATTTT.

The chain uses TRBV29-1 and TRBJ2-7, with D unresolved. Deletions cut 4 bases from V and 0 bases from J, with 13 bases between. The germline gives CDR1 SQVTM, CDR2 ANQGSEA. The CDR3 consists of 14 residues. CDR3 DNA: TGCAGCGTTGCACAGACCCTAAGCTCCTACGAGCAGTACTTC. Translating it yields CSVAQTLSSYEQYF.